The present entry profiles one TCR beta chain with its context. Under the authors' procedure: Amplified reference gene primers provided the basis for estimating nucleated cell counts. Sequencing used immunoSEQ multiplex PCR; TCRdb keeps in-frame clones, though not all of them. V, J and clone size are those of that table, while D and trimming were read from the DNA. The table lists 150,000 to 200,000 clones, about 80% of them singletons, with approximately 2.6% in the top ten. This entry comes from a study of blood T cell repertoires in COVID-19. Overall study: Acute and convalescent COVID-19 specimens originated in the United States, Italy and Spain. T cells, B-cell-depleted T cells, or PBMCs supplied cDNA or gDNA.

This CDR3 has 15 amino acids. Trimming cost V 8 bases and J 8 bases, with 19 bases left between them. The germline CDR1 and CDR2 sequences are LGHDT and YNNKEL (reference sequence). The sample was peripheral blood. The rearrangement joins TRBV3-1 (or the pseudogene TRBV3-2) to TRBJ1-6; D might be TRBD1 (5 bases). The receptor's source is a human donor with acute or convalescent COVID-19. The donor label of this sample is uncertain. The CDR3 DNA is TGTGCCAGCGCCTCCCTCATCCCCAGGGATTCACCCCTCCACTTT. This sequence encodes CASASLIPRDSPLHF.